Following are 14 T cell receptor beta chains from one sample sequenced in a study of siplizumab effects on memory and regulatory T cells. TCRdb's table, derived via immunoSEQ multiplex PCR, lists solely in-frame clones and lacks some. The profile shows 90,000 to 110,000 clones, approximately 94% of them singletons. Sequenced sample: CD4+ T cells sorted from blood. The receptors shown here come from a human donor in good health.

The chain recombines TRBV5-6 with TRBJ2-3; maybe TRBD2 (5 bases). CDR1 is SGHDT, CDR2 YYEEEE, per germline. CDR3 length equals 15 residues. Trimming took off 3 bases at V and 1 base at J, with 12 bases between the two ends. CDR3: CASSYPYGGTDTQYF. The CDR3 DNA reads TGTGCCAGCAGCTACCCCTACGGGGGCACAGATACGCAGTATTTT.

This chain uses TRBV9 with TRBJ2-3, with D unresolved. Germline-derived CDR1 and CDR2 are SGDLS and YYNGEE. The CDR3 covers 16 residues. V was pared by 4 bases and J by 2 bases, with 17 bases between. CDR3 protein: CASSPRARGSTDTQYF. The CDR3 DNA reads TGTGCCAGCAGCCCCCGGGCCCGTGGGTCCACAGATACGCAGTATTTT.

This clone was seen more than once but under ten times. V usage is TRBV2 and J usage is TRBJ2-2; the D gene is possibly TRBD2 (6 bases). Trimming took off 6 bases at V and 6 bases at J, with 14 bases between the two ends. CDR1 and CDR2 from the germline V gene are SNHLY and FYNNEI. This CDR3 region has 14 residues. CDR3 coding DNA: TGTGCCAGCAGGCCCGAGTTAGCGGCCGGGGAGCTGTTTTTT. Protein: CASRPELAAGELFF. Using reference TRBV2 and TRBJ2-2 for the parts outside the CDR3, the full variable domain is EPEVTQTPSHQVTQMGQEVILRCVPISNHLYFYWYRQILGQKVEFLVSFYNNEISEKSEIFDDQFSVERPDGSNFTLKIRSTKLEDSAMYFCASRPELAAGELFFGEGSRLTVL.

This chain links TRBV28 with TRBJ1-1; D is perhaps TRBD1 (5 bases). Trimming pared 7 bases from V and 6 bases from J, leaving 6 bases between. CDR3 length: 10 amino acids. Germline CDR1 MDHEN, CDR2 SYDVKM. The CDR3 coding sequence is TGTGCCAGCAAACAGGCTGAAGCTTTCTTT. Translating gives CASKQAEAFF.

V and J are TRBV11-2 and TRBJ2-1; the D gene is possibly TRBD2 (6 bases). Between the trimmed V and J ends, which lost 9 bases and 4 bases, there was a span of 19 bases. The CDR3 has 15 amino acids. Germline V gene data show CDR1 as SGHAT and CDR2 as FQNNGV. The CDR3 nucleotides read TGTGCCAGTTGTCTACGAGGGGCGGGGTACAATGAGCAGTTCTTC. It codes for CASCLRGAGYNEQFF. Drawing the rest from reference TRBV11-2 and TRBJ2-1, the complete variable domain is EAGVAQSPRYKIIEKRQSVAFWCNPISGHATLYWYQQILGQGPKLLIQFQNNGVVDDSQLPKDRFSAERLKGVDSTLKIQPAKLEDSAVYLCASCLRGAGYNEQFFGPGTRLTVL.

As DNA, the CDR3 is TGTGCCAGCAGCGTAGCAGGACAACCAACGGATACGCAGTATTTT. Encoded protein: CASSVAGQPTDTQYF. The chain has TRBV9 and TRBJ2-3; maybe TRBD1 (5 bases). V lost 0 bases and J lost 6, with 14 bases in between. CDR1 and CDR2 from the germline V gene are SGDLS and YYNGEE. This CDR3 region has 15 residues.

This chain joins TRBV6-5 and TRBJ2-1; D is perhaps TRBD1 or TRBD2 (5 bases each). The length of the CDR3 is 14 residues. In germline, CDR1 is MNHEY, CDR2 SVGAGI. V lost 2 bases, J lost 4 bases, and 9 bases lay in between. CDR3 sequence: CASSYVGVYNEQFF. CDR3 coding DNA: TGTGCCAGCAGTTACGTGGGGGTGTACAATGAGCAGTTCTTC.

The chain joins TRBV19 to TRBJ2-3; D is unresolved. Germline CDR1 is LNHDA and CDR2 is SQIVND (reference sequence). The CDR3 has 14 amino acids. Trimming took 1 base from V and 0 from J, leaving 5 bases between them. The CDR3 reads CASSIGSSTDTQYF. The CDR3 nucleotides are TGTGCCAGTAGTATAGGCTCGAGCACAGATACGCAGTATTTT.

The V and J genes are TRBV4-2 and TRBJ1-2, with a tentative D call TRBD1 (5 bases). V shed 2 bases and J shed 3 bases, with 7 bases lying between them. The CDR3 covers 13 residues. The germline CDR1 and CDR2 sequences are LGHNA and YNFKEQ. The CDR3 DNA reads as TGTGCCAGCAGCCAACAGGGCGACTATGGCTACACCTTC. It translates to CASSQQGDYGYTF.

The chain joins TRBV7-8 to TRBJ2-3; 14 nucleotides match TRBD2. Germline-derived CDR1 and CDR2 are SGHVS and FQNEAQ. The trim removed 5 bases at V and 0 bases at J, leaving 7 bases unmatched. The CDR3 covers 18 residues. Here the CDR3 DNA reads TGTGCCAGCAGCCCACGGACTAGCGGGGGGACTAGCACAGATACGCAGTATTTT. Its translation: CASSPRTSGGTSTDTQYF.

In DNA form, the CDR3 reads TGTGCCAGCAGTGAAGCGGCAGGGGCGGTGGGGACTGAAGCTTTCTTT. Protein sequence: CASSEAAGAVGTEAFF. V usage is TRBV6-1 and J usage is TRBJ1-1; possibly TRBD1 for D (6 bases). The CDR3 extends over 16 amino acids. The germline V gene has CDR1 MNHNS and CDR2 SASEGT. The V gene lost 0 bases and the J gene lost 5 bases, with 16 bases spanning the gap.

This chain's CDR3 is CASRLTWGGTEAFF. As DNA, the CDR3 is TGTGCCAGCAGGTTGACATGGGGGGGCACTGAAGCTTTCTTT. This chain links TRBV5-8 with TRBJ1-1; the D gene is possibly TRBD1 (5 bases). Trimming took 5 bases from V and 4 from J, leaving 15 bases between them. The CDR3 sequence is 14 residues long. Germline V lookup: CDR1 SGHTS, CDR2 YDEGEE.

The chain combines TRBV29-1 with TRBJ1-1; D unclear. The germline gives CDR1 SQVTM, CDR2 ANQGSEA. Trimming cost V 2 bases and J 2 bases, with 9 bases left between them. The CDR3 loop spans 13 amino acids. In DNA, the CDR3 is TGCAGCGTTGAACGGCAGCTTAACACTGAAGCTTTCTTT. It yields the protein CSVERQLNTEAFF.

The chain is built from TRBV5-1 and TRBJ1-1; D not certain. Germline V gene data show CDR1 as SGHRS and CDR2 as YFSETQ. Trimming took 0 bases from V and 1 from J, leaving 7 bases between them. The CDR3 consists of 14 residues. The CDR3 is CASSLVGRNTEAFF. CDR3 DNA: TGCGCCAGCAGCTTGGTTGGGAGGAACACTGAAGCTTTCTTT.